The 25 T cell receptor beta chains in this list originate from one sample, sequenced in a study of tumor-infiltrating lymphocytes in primary liver carcinoma. Germline DNA was extracted alongside blood RNA, which was obtained from unsorted whole blood. Starting material of 500 to 600 ng total RNA yielded TCR beta cDNA via a constant-region primer. Slightly modified ARM-PCR, run as three nested multiplex PCR rounds, produced the TCR beta libraries. TRBV1-TRBV30 forward primers paired with a C-beta reverse primer were used in the first two PCR rounds, which ran about 11 cycles each. In TCRdb, the multiplex PCR reads were re-called with MiXCR into one record per CDR3 protein. Of 330,000 or so distinct CDR3 sequences detected, about 61% appear once; the ten largest clones hold 6.5%. Sequencing input: peripheral blood. The receptors shown here come from a man aged 40-50 years with primary liver carcinoma and hepatitis B virus infection.

This rearrangement joins TRBV6-2 or TRBV6-3 to TRBJ2-2; D might be TRBD2 (5 bases). Trimming left V 6 bases short and J 9 bases short, with 14 bases between. CDR1 and CDR2 from the germline V gene are MNHEY and SVGEGT. The CDR3 length is 13 residues. Here the CDR3 reads CASRDGNERELFF. CDR3 nucleotide sequence: TGTGCCAGCAGGGACGGGAATGAAAGGGAGCTGTTTTTT.

This clonotype was seen at least ten times. The chain has TRBV5-6 and TRBJ2-1; D not resolved. V dropped 0 bases and J dropped 3 bases, with 10 bases sitting between them. The CDR3 consists of 15 residues. Germline-derived CDR1 and CDR2 are SGHDT and YYEEEE. The CDR3 nucleotides read TGTGCCAGCAGCTTGGGGCCCAGAGGCTACAATGAGCAGTTCTTC. Protein sequence: CASSLGPRGYNEQFF.

This chain connects TRBV5-4 to TRBJ2-5; either TRBD1 or TRBD2 may fit D (5 bases each). Germline V gives CDR1 SGHNT, CDR2 YYREEE (reference sequence). CDR3 length equals 15 residues. The V and J ends lost 2 bases and 1 base respectively, with 12 bases between them. CDR3 loop: CASSLGARAQETQYF. Written as DNA, the CDR3 is TGTGCCAGCAGCTTAGGGGCGAGGGCCCAAGAGACCCAGTACTTC.

This clonotype was counted at least ten times. The rearrangement uses TRBV4-1 and TRBJ2-1; TRBD2 agrees at 13 bases. V lost 0 bases, J lost 7 bases, and 6 bases stayed unmatched. The CDR3 sequence is 17 residues long. Germline values: CDR1 MGHRA, CDR2 YSYEKL. The DNA of the CDR3 is TGCGCCAGCAGCCAAGAGAGTCGGACTAGCGGGGGAAATGAGCAGTTCTTC. Its protein product is CASSQESRTSGGNEQFF.

The chain couples TRBV7-9 to TRBJ2-5; D is uncertain. Trimming left V 3 bases short and J 3 bases short, with 11 bases between. The CDR3 is made up of 14 amino acids. CDR1 and CDR2 (germline): SEHNR, FQNEAQ (reference sequence). CDR3 residues: CASSFILGKETQYF. The DNA for the CDR3 is TGTGCCAGCAGCTTTATCCTAGGCAAAGAGACCCAGTACTTC.

Comment on this clonotype: The junction and the germline gene differ at one end; a read error may be behind it. The CDR3 DNA sequence: TGTGCCAGCAGCATCTTATCGGCAACGGGATACAACACAGATACACAGTATTTT. Protein product: CASSILSATGYNTDTQYF. The chain is built from TRBV11-2 and TRBJ2-3; D is possibly TRBD2 (5 bases). CDR1 is SGHAT, CDR2 FQNNGV, per germline. This CDR3 has 18 residues. Complete variable domain (other parts from reference TRBV11-2 and TRBJ2-3): EAGVAQSPRYKIIEKRQSVAFWCNPISGHATLYWYQQILGQGPKLLIQFQNNGVVDDSQLPKDRFSAERLKGVDSTLKIQPAKLEDSAVYLCASSILSATGYNTDTQYFGPGTRLTVL.

Note on this clonotype: This may be a read error, as it is one base from a much larger clone. The J gene is TRBJ1-6, the V gene TRBV7-9, with TRBD1 matching over 8 bases. The CDR3 loop spans 14 amino acids. The germline gives CDR1 SEHNR, CDR2 FQNEAQ (reference sequence). Trimming at V came to 8 bases and at J to 9 bases, leaving 9 bases not matched to a gene. CDR3 protein: CASSVDRDFSPLHF. The CDR3 DNA reads TGTGCCAGCTCTGTGGACAGGGATTTTTCACCCCTCCACTTT.

As concerns this clonotype: One end of the junction is discordant with germline, which a read error may explain. The genes are TRBV5-6 and TRBJ2-7; weak D call: TRBD2 (6 bases). Per germline, CDR1 SGHDT and CDR2 YYEEEE. The CDR3 contains 12 residues. CDR3 in amino acids: CASCLGGYEQYF. The DNA for the CDR3 is TGTGCCAGCTGCTTGGGAGGCTACGAGCAGTACTTC.

The chain links TRBV4-1 to TRBJ2-1; 14 positions agree with TRBD2. CDR1 is MGHRA and CDR2 is YSYEKL in the germline V gene. V lost 5 bases to trimming and J lost 10 bases; unmatched junction nucleotides: 10. The CDR3 is made up of 16 amino acids. CDR3 loop: CASSKRLAGGPGEQFF. CDR3 nucleotide sequence: TGCGCCAGCAGCAAGAGACTAGCGGGAGGGCCGGGCGAGCAGTTCTTC.

Comments on this clonotype: This sequence may be a read error, since a much larger clone differs from it by one base. The chain joins TRBV11-2 to TRBJ2-1; possible D gene TRBD1, 5 bases. Germline CDR1 and CDR2: SGHAT and FQNNGV. The CDR3 length is 16 residues. The CDR3 DNA sequence: TGTGACAGCAGCCGGAAGGGGCGAGGCTCCTACAATGAGCAGTTCTTC. Translated: CDSSRKGRGSYNEQFF.

This chain connects TRBV6-5 to TRBJ2-5; 7 positions agree with TRBD2. Germline V lookup: CDR1 MNHEY, CDR2 SVGAGI. This CDR3 comprises 15 residues. Germline trimming cut 4 bases from V and 1 base from J; bases unmatched to any gene: 6. CDR3 region: CASSWRRGSQETQYF. CDR3 in DNA: TGTGCCAGCAGTTGGAGGCGGGGGAGCCAAGAGACCCAGTACTTC.

This clonotype showed up many times. This chain links TRBV29-1 with TRBJ1-2, with D unclear. The germline V gene has CDR1 SQVTM and CDR2 ANQGSEA. The CDR3 runs 13 residues. Trimming took off 6 bases at V and 4 bases at J, with 15 bases between the two ends. In DNA form, the CDR3 reads TGCAGCGTGATAGCAGTAACTGCCTATGGCTACACCTTC. This sequence encodes CSVIAVTAYGYTF.

In its sample, this clonotype was seen many times. The chain couples TRBV11-2 to TRBJ2-7, with no clear D. The germline V gene encodes CDR1 SGHAT and CDR2 FQNNGV. This CDR3 spans 14 amino acids. V dropped 6 bases and J dropped 2 bases, with 14 bases sitting between them. DNA for the CDR3: TGTGCCAGCAGGCCCGGGCTCACAACCTACGAGCAGTACTTC. It encodes CASRPGLTTYEQYF.

This clonotype was seen many times. The chain recombines TRBV6-1 with TRBJ1-5; D perhaps matches TRBD1 (6 bases). Germline V gives CDR1 MNHNS, CDR2 SASEGT. The CDR3 is made up of 14 amino acids. V dropped 6 bases and J dropped 0 bases, with 9 bases sitting between them. The CDR3 sequence: CASRDRNSNQPQHF. As DNA, the CDR3 is TGTGCCAGCAGGGACAGAAATAGCAATCAGCCCCAGCATTTT.

At least ten counts were recorded for this clonotype. The chain has TRBV6-1 and TRBJ2-5; possible D gene TRBD2, 5 bases. The CDR3 consists of 13 residues. Germline-derived CDR1 and CDR2 are MNHNS and SASEGT. Trimming pared 5 bases from V and 4 bases from J, leaving 11 bases between. The CDR3 here is CASSFTRTETQYF. Written as DNA, the CDR3 is TGTGCCAGCAGTTTCACTAGGACAGAGACCCAGTACTTC.

As for this clonotype: A much larger clone lies a single base off, so this may be a read error. This chain uses TRBV6-2 or TRBV6-3 with TRBJ2-3, with a possible D match to TRBD2 (6 bases). Germline CDR1 is MNHEY and CDR2 is SVGEGT. This CDR3 is built from 16 residues. This CDR3 reads CTSSYSGGGATDTQYF. The CDR3 nucleotides read TGTACCAGCAGTTACTCTGGAGGCGGGGCCACAGATACGCAGTATTTT.

On this clonotype: A much larger clone differs by one base, so this may be a read error. The chain uses TRBV6-6 and TRBJ2-5; D gene uncertain. CDR3 length equals 14 residues. Germline assignment: CDR1 MNHNY and CDR2 SVGAGI (reference sequence). The CDR3 spells CASSLADHHETQYF. The CDR3 region has the DNA TGTGCCAGCAGCTTAGCAGATCACCACGAGACCCAGTACTTC.

V and J are TRBV29-1 and TRBJ1-1; maybe TRBD1 (5 bases). Germline lookup yields CDR1 SQVTM and CDR2 ANQGSEA. The ends were cut back, 4 bases at V and 9 bases at J, with 15 bases in the middle. This CDR3 comprises 12 residues. The CDR3 loop is CSVVRDPTKAFF. CDR3 in DNA: TGCAGCGTTGTGCGGGACCCTACTAAAGCTTTCTTT.

Concerning this clonotype: This could be a read error, since a much larger clone is one nucleotide away. This chain uses TRBV6-5 with TRBJ2-1; TRBD1 matches 8 bases. Germline CDR1 MNHEY, CDR2 SVGAGI. The CDR3 loop spans 17 amino acids. This chain's CDR3 is CAISYSLNRGDVDEQFF. The CDR3, as DNA: TGTGCCATCAGTTACTCCCTCAACAGGGGGGATGTCGATGAGCAGTTCTTC.

Comments on this clonotype: Its ends do not fully match the called genes, so a read error is possible. V gene TRBV29-1 combines with J gene TRBJ2-7; the D gene is possibly TRBD2 (6 bases). The CDR3 covers 14 residues. CDR1 is SQVTM, CDR2 ANQGSEA, per germline. The CDR3: CSVEEVAASYEQYF. Written as DNA, the CDR3 is TGCAGCGTTGAAGAAGTAGCGGCCTCCTACGAACAGTACTTC.

Regarding this clonotype: The conserved phenylalanine or tryptophan normally closing the CDR3 is absent here, so this likely arose from a read error. V usage is TRBV6-2 or TRBV6-3 and J usage is TRBJ2-5; TRBD1 matches 7 bases. Germline CDR1 MNHEY, CDR2 SVGEGT. This CDR3 region has 15 residues. Unmatched junction bases numbered 12, after V lost 9 bases and J lost 2 bases. CDR3 in DNA: TGTGCCAGTACAGGGGACAGAAGACTTCAAGAGACCCAGTACCTC. It encodes CASTGDRRLQETQYL.

The gene calls are TRBV5-1 and TRBJ2-7; 12 bases agree with TRBD2. V gave up 6 bases and J gave up 3 bases; unmatched junction bases: 4. The CDR3 totals 14 residues. Germline V CDR1 and CDR2: SGHRS, YFSETQ. The CDR3 here is CASTWTSGIYEQYF. For the CDR3, the DNA is TGCGCCAGCACTTGGACTAGCGGGATCTACGAGCAGTACTTC.

This clonotype was seen only a few times. This chain connects TRBV5-1 to TRBJ2-4; no definite D call. The CDR3 is made up of 15 amino acids. The V gene lost 0 bases and the J gene lost 3 bases, with 10 bases spanning the gap. Germline-derived CDR1 and CDR2 are SGHRS and YFSETQ. The CDR3 reads CASSLALGNKNIQYF. CDR3 coding DNA: TGCGCCAGCAGCTTGGCGTTGGGAAACAAAAACATTCAGTACTTC.

A remark on this clonotype: This may arise from a read error, as a much more abundant clone is one base away. V usage is TRBV10-2 and J usage is TRBJ2-7, with a tentative D call TRBD2 (5 bases). The germline V and J ends were trimmed by 8 bases and 2 bases, with 10 bases remaining between them. This CDR3 has 12 amino acids. Germline V gene sequence: CDR1 WSHSY, CDR2 SAAADI. In DNA form, the CDR3 reads TGCGCCAGCGGTTGGGAGACCTACGAGCAGTACTTC. The encoded protein is CASGWETYEQYF.

In regard to this clonotype: This may be a read error, as it is one base from a much larger clone. This rearrangement joins TRBV6-4 to TRBJ2-3; no definite D call. V lost 4 bases, J lost 2 bases, and 10 bases lay in between. The CDR3 runs to 14 residues. The germline V gene encodes CDR1 MRHNA and CDR2 SNTAGT. CDR3 nucleotides: TGTGCCAGCAGTGTAACGATCAACACAGATACGCAGTATTTT. Translated: CASSVTINTDTQYF.